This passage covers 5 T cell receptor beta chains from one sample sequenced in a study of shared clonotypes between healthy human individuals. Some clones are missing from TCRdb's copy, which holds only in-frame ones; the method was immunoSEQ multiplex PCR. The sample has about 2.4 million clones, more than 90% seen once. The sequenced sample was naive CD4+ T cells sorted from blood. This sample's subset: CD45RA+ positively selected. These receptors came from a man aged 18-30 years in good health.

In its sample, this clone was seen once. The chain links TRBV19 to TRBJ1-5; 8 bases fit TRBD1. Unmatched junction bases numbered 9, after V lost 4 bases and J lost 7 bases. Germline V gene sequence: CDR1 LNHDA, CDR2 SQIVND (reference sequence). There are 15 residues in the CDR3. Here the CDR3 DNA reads TGTGCCAGTAGTAGGGGGACAGGTTCTAGGCAGCCCCAGCATTTT. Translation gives CASSRGTGSRQPQHF.

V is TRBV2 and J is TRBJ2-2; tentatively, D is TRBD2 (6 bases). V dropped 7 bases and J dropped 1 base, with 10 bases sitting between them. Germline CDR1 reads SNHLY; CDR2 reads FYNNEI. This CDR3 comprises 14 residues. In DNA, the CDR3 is TGTGCCAGCACGGCGGGAAGGAACACCGGGGAGCTGTTTTTT. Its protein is CASTAGRNTGELFF.

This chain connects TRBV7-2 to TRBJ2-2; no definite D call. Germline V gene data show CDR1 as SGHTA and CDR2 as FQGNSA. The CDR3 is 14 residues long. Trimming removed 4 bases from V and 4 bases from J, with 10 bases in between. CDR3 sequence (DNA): TGTGCCAGCAGCTCCAGGTCGGGCACCGGGGAGCTGTTTTTT. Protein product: CASSSRSGTGELFF.

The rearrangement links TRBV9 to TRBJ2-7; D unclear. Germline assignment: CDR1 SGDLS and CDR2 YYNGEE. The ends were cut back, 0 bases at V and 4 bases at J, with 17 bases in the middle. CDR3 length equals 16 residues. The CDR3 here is CASSVGEIPLNYEQYF. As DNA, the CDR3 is TGTGCCAGCAGCGTAGGTGAGATCCCACTTAATTACGAGCAGTACTTC. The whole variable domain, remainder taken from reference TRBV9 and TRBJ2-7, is DSGVTQTPKHLITATGQRVTLRCSPRSGDLSVYWYQQSLDQGLQFLIQYYNGEERAKGNILERFSAQQFPDLHSELNLSSLELGDSALYFCASSVGEIPLNYEQYFGPGTRLTVT.

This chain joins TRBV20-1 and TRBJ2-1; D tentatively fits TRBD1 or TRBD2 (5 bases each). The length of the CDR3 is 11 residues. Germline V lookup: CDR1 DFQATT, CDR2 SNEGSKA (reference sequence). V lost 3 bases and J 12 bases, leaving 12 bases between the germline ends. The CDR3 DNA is TGCAGTGCTAGGCAAGGGGCGGGGCAGTTCTTC. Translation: CSARQGAGQFF.